This T cell receptor beta chain was sequenced for a study of shared T cell receptors in the human thymus. CDR1 and CDR2 from the germline V gene are LNHDA and SQIVND (reference sequence). This CDR3 comprises 16 residues. Germline trimming cut 3 bases from V and 8 bases from J; bases unmatched to any gene: 10. Data came from immunoSEQ multiplex PCR; TCRdb stores just in-frame clones and leaves some out. The table lists around 340,000 clones, more than 85% of them singletons, with approximately 0.02% in the top ten. The chain has TRBV19 and TRBJ2-1, with 10 bases matching TRBD2. The source of this sequence is a human donor. Material for sequencing was thymocytes. The CDR3 region has the DNA TGTGCCAGTAGTATTCAAAGTCTAGCGGGAGAGTATGAGCAGTTCTTC. Translation gives CASSIQSLAGEYEQFF.